This is a list of T cell receptor beta chains from one sample in a study of T-cell memory formation after mild COVID-19. TCRdb analysed the 5' RACE reads with MiXCR anew, one entry per CDR3 protein. The sample lists a few hundred thousand distinct CDR3 sequences; over 15% were seen once. The specimen sequenced was PBMCs or a T cell subset sorted from them (not recorded which). The receptors were gathered from a man younger than 35 who had mild COVID-19 (a few samples of this study predate the infection). Cell type and time point are not known. Both conserved end residues are part of each CDR3. D genes are given only for firm matches. Clone size is shown for a subset of rows, as once, few, many or a class of expanded clone.

J | V | size | D | DNA | CDR3
TRBJ1-1 | TRBV19 | once | . | TGTGCCAGTAGTATCGAGGGCAGCACTGAAGCTTTCTTT | CASSIEGSTEAFF
TRBJ1-1 | TRBV20-1 | . | . | TGCAGTGCTAGTACGGGGGACACTGAAGCTTTCTTT | CSASTGDTEAFF
TRBJ2-2 | TRBV7-2 | few | . | TGTGCCAGCAGCCCGGGTCCGACCGGCTCGGGGACCGGGGAGCTGTTTTTT | CASSPGPTGSGTGELFF
TRBJ2-1 | TRBV7-3 | . | . | TGTGCCAGCAGCTCAAATGGCCGGGACAACTCCTACAATGAGCAGTTCTTC | CASSSNGRDNSYNEQFF
TRBJ2-1 | TRBV7-2 | . | TRBD2 | TGTGCCAGCAGCTTCCGACTAGCCCGGGAGCAGTTCTTC | CASSFRLAREQFF
TRBJ2-2 | TRBV5-1 | few | . | TGCGCCAGCAGCTTGGTCGGAAGACGGAACACCGGGGAGCTGTTTTTT | CASSLVGRRNTGELFF
TRBJ2-4 | TRBV20-1 | few | . | TGCAGTGCTAGAGTCCCAGCCAAAAACATTCAGTACTTC | CSARVPAKNIQYF
TRBJ1-1 | TRBV12-3/TRBV12-4 | few | . | TGTGCCAGCAGTTTATTTATGGGTAACACTGAAGCTTTCTTT | CASSLFMGNTEAFF
TRBJ1-2 | TRBV10-3 | . | . | TGTGCCATCAGTGGGAGTTGGGGCTACACCTTC | CAISGSWGYTF
TRBJ2-5 | TRBV7-2 | . | . | TGTGCCAGCAGCTCGGAGGGGACCCAGTGCTTC | CASSSEGTQCF
TRBJ1-1 | TRBV6-5 | . | TRBD1 | TGTGCCAGCAGTACGTACAGGGGAGGTATGGCTTTCTTT | CASSTYRGGMAFF
TRBJ2-1 | TRBV20-1 | many | . | TGCAGTGCTCCTAGGTCGGATAATGAGCAGTTCTTC | CSAPRSDNEQFF
TRBJ2-5 | TRBV12-3/TRBV12-4 | . | . | TGTGCCAGCAGTCCCCGACATTATCGGCAAACCCAGTACTTC | CASSPRHYRQTQYF
TRBJ2-5 | TRBV18 | few | . | TGTGCCAGCTCACCAAGCAGGGGTCAGGAGACCCAGTACTTC | CASSPSRGQETQYF
TRBJ2-1 | TRBV7-2 | few | TRBD2 | TGTGCCAGCAGCCCTCCTCCGGGGACTAGGTACGGTGAGCAGTTCTTC | CASSPPPGTRYGEQFF
TRBJ1-2 | TRBV20-1 | few | TRBD1 | TGCAGTGCTAGAGATGGAGTCAGGGGGTTATCCTATGGCTACACCTTC | CSARDGVRGLSYGYTF
TRBJ2-1 | TRBV13 | . | . | TGTGCCAGCAGCTTAGGCAGCAGGGTTAAGCAGTTCTTC | CASSLGSRVKQFF
TRBJ2-3 | TRBV5-1 | . | . | TGCGCCAGCAGCCCGGGGTGGACAGATCACGATACGCAGTATTTT | CASSPGWTDHDTQYF
TRBJ2-1 | TRBV7-2 | few | TRBD1 | TGTGCCAGCAGAGATCGACAGGGTGTCTTCGGTGAGCAGTTCTTC | CASRDRQGVFGEQFF
TRBJ2-1 | TRBV11-2 | . | . | TGTGCCAGCAGCTCACATACACAGGGTAGCTCCTACAATGAGCAGTTCTTC | CASSSHTQGSSYNEQFF
TRBJ1-2 | TRBV7-3 | . | TRBD1 | TGTGCCAGCGGCGGAGGGGGCGCGGGTGGCTACACCTTC | CASGGGGAGGYTF
TRBJ1-1 | TRBV7-9 | . | . | TGTGCCAGCAGCCTCGGGGAGGGGTCGGCTTTCTTT | CASSLGEGSAFF
TRBJ1-1 | TRBV6-5 | few | . | TGTGCCAGCAACTTACAGGGTGTGGACACTGAAGCTTTCTTT | CASNLQGVDTEAFF
TRBJ2-2 | TRBV4-3 | few | . | TGCGCCAGCAGCCAAGCCGCCCGGCGGGCGGGGGAGCTGTTTTTT | CASSQAARRAGELFF
TRBJ2-3 | TRBV7-3 | few | . | TGTGCCAGCAGCCCGGGTCCTGCCACAGATACGCAGTATTTT | CASSPGPATDTQYF
TRBJ2-3 | TRBV2 | . | . | TGTGCCAGCAGTCAAGACCCCCCTAGCACAGATACGCAGTATTTT | CASSQDPPSTDTQYF
TRBJ2-7 | TRBV20-1 | few | . | TGCAGTGCCCAGAAGGGGTGGGGGCTCTCCTACGAGCAGTACTTC | CSAQKGWGLSYEQYF
TRBJ2-2 | TRBV7-2 | . | . | TGTGCCAGCAGCTTATCGGCGTCCGGGGAGCTGTTTTTT | CASSLSASGELFF
TRBJ2-5 | TRBV6-1 | . | . | TGTGCCAGCAACCTGGGAAGGGTGGAGACCCAGTACTTC | CASNLGRVETQYF
TRBJ2-1 | TRBV7-9 | few | . | TGTGCCAGCAGCTGGAATCACAATGAGCAGTTCTTC | CASSWNHNEQFF
TRBJ1-2 | TRBV6-2/TRBV6-3 | . | TRBD1 | TGTGCCAGCAGTTACGGGGGCAGGGGGACCTATGGCTACACCTTC | CASSYGGRGTYGYTF
TRBJ2-4 | TRBV6-2/TRBV6-3 | . | . | TGTGCCAGCAGTCGGGACCCTGCAGCCAAAAACATTCAGTACTTC | CASSRDPAAKNIQYF
TRBJ1-6 | TRBV5-1 | . | TRBD1 | TGCGCCAGCAGACGGACAGGGTTTGAAAATTCACCCCTCCACTTT | CASRRTGFENSPLHF
TRBJ2-1 | TRBV2 | . | . | TGTGCCAGCAGCTCCACCTACAATGAGCAGTTCTTC | CASSSTYNEQFF
TRBJ2-7 | TRBV20-1 | . | . | TGCAGTGCTAGAATTTCCGGTCTGGAGCAGTACTTC | CSARISGLEQYF
TRBJ2-5 | TRBV7-2 | . | TRBD1 | TGTGCCAGCAGCTTTTGGACAGGGGGCTGGGAGACCCAGTACTTC | CASSFWTGGWETQYF
TRBJ2-5 | TRBV7-9 | many | TRBD1 | TGTGCCAGCAGTCTCAGGGGGCGCGAGACCCAGTACTTC | CASSLRGRETQYF
TRBJ2-2 | TRBV6-5 | few | . | TGTGCCAGCAGTTACTTGGGGAGCGTCACCGGGGAGCTGTTTTTT | CASSYLGSVTGELFF
TRBJ1-5 | TRBV9 | few | TRBD1 | TGTGCCAGCAGCGCCAGGACAGGGCAGCCCCAGCATTTT | CASSARTGQPQHF
TRBJ1-1 | TRBV19 | few | TRBD1 | TGTGCCAGTAACCACAGGGGGAACACTGAAGCTTTCTTT | CASNHRGNTEAFF
TRBJ2-5 | TRBV4-1 | few | TRBD1 | TGCGCCAGCAGCCAAGCCGGGACAGGGGTTGGGAAAACCCAGTACTTC | CASSQAGTGVGKTQYF
TRBJ2-7 | TRBV7-2 | . | . | TGTGCCAGCAGCTTCTATCCCCGGGCCGGGAGTTTGGAGCAGTACTTC | CASSFYPRAGSLEQYF
TRBJ1-1 | TRBV12-3/TRBV12-4 | . | TRBD1 | TGTGCCAGCAGTTTCTCTGCAGGGGGAACTGAAGCTTTCTTT | CASSFSAGGTEAFF
TRBJ2-1 | TRBV7-3 | . | TRBD2 | TGTGCCAGCAGCTCGCCTGCTAGCGGGGGGGATCATGAGCAGTTCTTC | CASSSPASGGDHEQFF
TRBJ2-3 | TRBV7-9 | few | . | TGTGCCGGAGGGAGGGGGCTGGACACAGATACGCAGTATTTT | CAGGRGLDTDTQYF
TRBJ1-1 | TRBV19 | few | . | TGTGCCAGTAGTATCGGGACGGGGAACACTGAAGCTTTCTTT | CASSIGTGNTEAFF
TRBJ2-3 | TRBV3-1 | . | TRBD2 | TGTGCCAGCAGCTCCTTAGCGGGGGTCCTCACAGATACGCAGTATTTT | CASSSLAGVLTDTQYF
TRBJ2-5 | TRBV4-1 | . | . | TGCGCCAGCCGACTTACGACAGTATCCCAAGAGACCCAGTACTTC | CASRLTTVSQETQYF